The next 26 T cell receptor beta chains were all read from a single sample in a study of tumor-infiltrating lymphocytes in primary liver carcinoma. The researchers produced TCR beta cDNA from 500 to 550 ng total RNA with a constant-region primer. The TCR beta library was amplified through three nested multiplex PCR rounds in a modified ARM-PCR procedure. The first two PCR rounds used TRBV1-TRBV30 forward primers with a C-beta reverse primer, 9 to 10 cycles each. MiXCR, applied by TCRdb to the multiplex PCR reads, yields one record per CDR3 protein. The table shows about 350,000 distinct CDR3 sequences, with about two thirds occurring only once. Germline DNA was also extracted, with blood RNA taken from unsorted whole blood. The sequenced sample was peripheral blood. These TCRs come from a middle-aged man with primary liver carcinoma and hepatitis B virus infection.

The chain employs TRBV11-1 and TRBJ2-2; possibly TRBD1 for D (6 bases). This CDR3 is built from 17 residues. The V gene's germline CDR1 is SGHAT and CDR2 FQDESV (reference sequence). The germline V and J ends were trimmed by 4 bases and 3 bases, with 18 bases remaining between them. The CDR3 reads CASSSIRGGRDTGELFF. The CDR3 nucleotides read TGTGCCAGCAGCTCAATCAGAGGGGGTAGGGACACCGGGGAGCTGTTTTTT.

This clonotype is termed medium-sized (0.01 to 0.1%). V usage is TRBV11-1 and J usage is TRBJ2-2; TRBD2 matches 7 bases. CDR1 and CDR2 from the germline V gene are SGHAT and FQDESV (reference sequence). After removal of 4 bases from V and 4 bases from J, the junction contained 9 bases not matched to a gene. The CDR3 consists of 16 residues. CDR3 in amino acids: CASSYRRLAATGELFF. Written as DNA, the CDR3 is TGTGCCAGCAGCTATCGGAGACTAGCTGCCACCGGGGAGCTGTTTTTT.

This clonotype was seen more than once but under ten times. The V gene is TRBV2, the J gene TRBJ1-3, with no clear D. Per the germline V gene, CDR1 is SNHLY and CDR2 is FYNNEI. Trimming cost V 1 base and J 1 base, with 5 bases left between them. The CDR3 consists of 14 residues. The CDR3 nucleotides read TGTGCCAGCAGTGAAGGGGCATCTGGAAACACCATATATTTT. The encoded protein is CASSEGASGNTIYF.

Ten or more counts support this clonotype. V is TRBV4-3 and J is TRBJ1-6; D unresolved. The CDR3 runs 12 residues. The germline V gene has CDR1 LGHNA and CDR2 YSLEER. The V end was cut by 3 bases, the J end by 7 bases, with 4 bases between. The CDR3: CASSQMNSPLHF. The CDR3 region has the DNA TGCGCCAGCAGCCAGATGAATTCACCCCTCCACTTT.

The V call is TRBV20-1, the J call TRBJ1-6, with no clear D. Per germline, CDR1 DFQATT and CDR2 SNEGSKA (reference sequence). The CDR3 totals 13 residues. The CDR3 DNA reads TGCAGCGGGTTTTGGCAGCAAAATTCACCCCTCCACTTT. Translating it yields CSGFWQQNSPLHF.

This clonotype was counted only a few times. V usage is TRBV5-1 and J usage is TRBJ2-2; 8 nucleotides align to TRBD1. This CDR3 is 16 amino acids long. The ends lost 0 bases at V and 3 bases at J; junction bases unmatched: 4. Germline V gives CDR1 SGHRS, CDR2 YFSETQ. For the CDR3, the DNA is TGCGCCAGCAGCTTGGTGGGGACAGGAGACACCGGGGAGCTGTTTTTT. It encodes CASSLVGTGDTGELFF.

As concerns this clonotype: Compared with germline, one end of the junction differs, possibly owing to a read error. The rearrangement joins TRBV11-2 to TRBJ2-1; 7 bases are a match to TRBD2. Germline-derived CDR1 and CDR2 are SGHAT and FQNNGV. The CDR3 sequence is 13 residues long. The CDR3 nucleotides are TGTGCCAGTAGCCTCACTAGCGTCAGTGAGCGGTTCTTC. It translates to CASSLTSVSERFF.

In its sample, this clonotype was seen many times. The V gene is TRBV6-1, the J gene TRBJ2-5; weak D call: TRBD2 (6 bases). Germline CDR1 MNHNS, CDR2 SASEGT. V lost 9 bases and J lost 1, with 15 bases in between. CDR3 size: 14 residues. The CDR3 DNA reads TGTGCCAGTAGTCGGGAGCTGGGCCAAGAGACCCAGTACTTC. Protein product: CASSRELGQETQYF.

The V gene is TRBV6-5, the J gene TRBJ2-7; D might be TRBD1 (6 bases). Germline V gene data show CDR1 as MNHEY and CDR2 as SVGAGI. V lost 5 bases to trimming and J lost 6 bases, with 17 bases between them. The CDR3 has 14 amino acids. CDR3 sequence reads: CASSHSGVVGEQYF. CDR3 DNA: TGTGCCAGCAGTCATTCAGGGGTCGTGGGCGAGCAGTACTTC.

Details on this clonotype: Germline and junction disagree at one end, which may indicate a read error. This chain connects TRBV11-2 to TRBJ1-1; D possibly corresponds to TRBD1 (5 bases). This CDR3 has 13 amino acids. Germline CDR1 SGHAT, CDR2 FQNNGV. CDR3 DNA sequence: TGTACCAGGACCCTGACAGCAAACACTGAAGCTTTCTTT. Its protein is CTRTLTANTEAFF.

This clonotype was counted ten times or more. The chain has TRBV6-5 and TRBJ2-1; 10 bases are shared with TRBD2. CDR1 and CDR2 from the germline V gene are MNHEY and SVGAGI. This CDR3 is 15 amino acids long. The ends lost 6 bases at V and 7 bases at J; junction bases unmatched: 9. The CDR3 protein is CASRRLAGEGNEQFF. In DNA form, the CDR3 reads TGTGCCAGCAGGCGGCTAGCGGGAGAGGGAAATGAGCAGTTCTTC.

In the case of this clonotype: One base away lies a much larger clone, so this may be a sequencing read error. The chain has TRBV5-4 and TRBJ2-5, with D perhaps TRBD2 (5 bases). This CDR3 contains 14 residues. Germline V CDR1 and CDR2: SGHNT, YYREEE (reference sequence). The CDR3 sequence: CAISSAGVQETQYF. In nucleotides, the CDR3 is TGTGCCATCAGCTCGGCCGGGGTGCAAGAGACCCAGTACTTC.

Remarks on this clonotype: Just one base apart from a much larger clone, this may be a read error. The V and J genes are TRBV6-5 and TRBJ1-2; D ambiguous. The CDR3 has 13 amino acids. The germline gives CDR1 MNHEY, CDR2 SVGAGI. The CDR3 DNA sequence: TGTGCCAGCAGTTACTCGAAGGTTTTTGGCTACATCTTC. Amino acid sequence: CASSYSKVFGYIF.

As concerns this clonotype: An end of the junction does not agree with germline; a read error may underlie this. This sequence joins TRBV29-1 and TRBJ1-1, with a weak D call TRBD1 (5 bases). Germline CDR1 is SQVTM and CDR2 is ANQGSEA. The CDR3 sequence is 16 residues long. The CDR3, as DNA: TGCAGCTTTGAAGAAGCGGCTTGGGGGAGCAGCACTGAAGCTTTCTTT. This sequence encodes CSFEEAAWGSSTEAFF.

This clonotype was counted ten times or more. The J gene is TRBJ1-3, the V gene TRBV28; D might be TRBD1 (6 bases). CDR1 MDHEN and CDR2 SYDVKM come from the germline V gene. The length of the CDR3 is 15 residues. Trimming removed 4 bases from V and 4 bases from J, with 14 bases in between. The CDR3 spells CASSSLTGSGNTIYF. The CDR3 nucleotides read TGTGCCAGCAGTTCACTTACAGGGAGCGGAAACACCATATATTTT.

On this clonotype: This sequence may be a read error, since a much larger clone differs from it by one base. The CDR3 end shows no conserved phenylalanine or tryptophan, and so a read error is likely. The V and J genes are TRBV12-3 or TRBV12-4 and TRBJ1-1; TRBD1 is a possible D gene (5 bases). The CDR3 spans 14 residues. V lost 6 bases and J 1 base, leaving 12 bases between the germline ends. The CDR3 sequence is CASRANRKNTEAFY. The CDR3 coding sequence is TGTGCCAGCAGGGCCAACAGGAAGAACACTGAAGCTTTCTAT.

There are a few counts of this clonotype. CDR3 amino acids: CASSLTAGVSYEQYF. Here the CDR3 DNA reads TGTGCCAGCAGCTTAACAGCTGGGGTCTCCTACGAGCAGTACTTC. The chain is built from TRBV7-3 and TRBJ2-7, with D uncertain. Trimming shortened V by 0 bases and J by 0 bases, and 9 bases separated the two germline ends. The CDR3 runs to 15 residues. Germline CDR1 SGHTA, CDR2 FQGTGA.

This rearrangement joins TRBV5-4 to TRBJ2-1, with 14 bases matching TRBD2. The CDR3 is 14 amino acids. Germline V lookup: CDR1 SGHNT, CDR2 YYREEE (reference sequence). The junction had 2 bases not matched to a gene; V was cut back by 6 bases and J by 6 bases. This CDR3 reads CASKTSGRANEQFF. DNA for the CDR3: TGTGCCAGCAAGACTAGCGGGAGGGCCAATGAGCAGTTCTTC.

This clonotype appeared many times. CDR3 sequence: CASSPLTSGDYNEQFF. CDR3 DNA: TGTGCCAGCAGTCCTCTGACTAGCGGAGATTACAATGAGCAGTTCTTC. The chain has TRBV11-2 and TRBJ2-1; 9 positions agree with TRBD2. Trimming removed 6 bases from V and 4 bases from J; junction bases left unmatched: 10. The CDR3 has 16 amino acids. Per germline, CDR1 SGHAT and CDR2 FQNNGV.

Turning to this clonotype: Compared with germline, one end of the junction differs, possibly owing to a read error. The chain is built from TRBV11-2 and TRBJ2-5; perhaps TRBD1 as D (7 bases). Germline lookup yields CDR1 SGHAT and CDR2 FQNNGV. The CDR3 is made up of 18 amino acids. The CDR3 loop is CASSLTGAGGSWQETQHF. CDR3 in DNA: TGTGCCAGCAGCTTAACGGGGGCAGGGGGATCGTGGCAAGAGACCCAGCACTTC. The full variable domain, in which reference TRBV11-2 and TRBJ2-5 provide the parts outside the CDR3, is EAGVAQSPRYKIIEKRQSVAFWCNPISGHATLYWYQQILGQGPKLLIQFQNNGVVDDSQLPKDRFSAERLKGVDSTLKIQPAKLEDSAVYLCASSLTGAGGSWQETQHFGPGTRLLVL.

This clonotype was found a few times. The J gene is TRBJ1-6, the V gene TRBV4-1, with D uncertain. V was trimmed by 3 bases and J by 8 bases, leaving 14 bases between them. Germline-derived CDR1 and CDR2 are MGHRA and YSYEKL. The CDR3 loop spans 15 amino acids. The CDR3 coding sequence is TGCGCCAGCAGCCAGGGGTCCATGGGCGATTCACCCCTCCACTTT. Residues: CASSQGSMGDSPLHF.

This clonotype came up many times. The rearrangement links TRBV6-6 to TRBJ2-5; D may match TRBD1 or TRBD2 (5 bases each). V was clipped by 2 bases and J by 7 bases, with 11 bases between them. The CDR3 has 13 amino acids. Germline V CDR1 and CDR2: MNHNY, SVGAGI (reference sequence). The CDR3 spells CASSYGWDGTQYF. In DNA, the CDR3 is TGTGCCAGCAGTTACGGGTGGGACGGGACCCAGTACTTC.

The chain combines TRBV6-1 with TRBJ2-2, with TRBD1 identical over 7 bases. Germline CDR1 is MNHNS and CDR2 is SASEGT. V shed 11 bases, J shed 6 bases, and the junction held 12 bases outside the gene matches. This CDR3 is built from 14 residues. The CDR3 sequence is CACGDRVRAGELFF. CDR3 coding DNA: TGTGCCTGCGGAGACAGGGTGAGGGCCGGGGAGCTGTTTTTT.

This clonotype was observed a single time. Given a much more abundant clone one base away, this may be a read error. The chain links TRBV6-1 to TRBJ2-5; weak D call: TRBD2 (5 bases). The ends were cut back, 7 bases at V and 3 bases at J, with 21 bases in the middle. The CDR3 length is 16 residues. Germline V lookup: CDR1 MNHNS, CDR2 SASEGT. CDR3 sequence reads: CASIDLSRPAEETQYF. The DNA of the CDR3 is TGTGCCAGCATAGACCTCTCTCGGCCAGCGGAAGAGACCCAGTACTTC.

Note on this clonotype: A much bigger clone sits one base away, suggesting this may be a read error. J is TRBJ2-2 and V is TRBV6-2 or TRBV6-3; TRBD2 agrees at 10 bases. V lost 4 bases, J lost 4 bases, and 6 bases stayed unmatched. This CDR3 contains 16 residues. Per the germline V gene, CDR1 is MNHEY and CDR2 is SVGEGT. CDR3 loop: CASSLASGSRTGELFF. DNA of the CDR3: TGTGCCAGCAGTTTGGCTAGCGGGAGCCGCACCGGGGAGCTGTTTTTT.

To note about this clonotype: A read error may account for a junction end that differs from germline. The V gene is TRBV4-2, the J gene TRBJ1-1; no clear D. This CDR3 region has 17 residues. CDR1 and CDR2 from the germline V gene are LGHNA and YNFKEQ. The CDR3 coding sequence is TGTGCCAGCAACCAAGATACCGACGGAGGGTTGAACACTGAAGCTTTCTTT. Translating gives CASNQDTDGGLNTEAFF.